The rows below give T cell receptor beta chains drawn from one sample of a study of T cell responses to AZD1222 COVID-19 vaccine. This table comes from immunoSEQ multiplex PCR, and its TCRdb copy is limited to in-frame clones, with some not included. The table includes about 140,000 clones, 80% to 95% detected once. Here the sequenced sample was peripheral blood, taken 28 days after the second AZD1222 dose. Receptors originate from an adult who received the AZD1222 COVID-19 vaccine. Both conserved end residues are trimmed from each CDR3. Not every row has a clone size; where given, it reads once, few, many or a size class.

CDR3 protein: ASSPLGTDSNYGYT
V gene: TRBV27
clone size: .

CDR3 protein: SAATGSPNQPQH
V gene: TRBV29-1
clone size: .

CDR3 protein: ASRAGPKTQY
V gene: TRBV28
clone size: .

CDR3 protein: ASSYGWNTEAF
V gene: TRBV27
clone size: .

CDR3 protein: ASSSRDTSYEQY
V gene: TRBV5-8
clone size: .

CDR3 protein: ASSLPGTGYYGYT
V gene: TRBV5-8
clone size: few

CDR3 protein: AAGAGTRDEKLF
V gene: TRBV19
clone size: .

CDR3 protein: ASSYWETGTPYNEQF
V gene: TRBV6-2/TRBV6-3
clone size: .

CDR3 protein: ASSSEFRQGRNNEQF
V gene: TRBV7-9
clone size: .

CDR3 protein: ASSVRGTGEETQY
V gene: TRBV5-1
clone size: .

CDR3 protein: ASSEASAGATEAF
V gene: TRBV6-1
clone size: .

CDR3 protein: AISRQGDNGYT
V gene: TRBV10-3
clone size: .

CDR3 protein: ASSYSNGGETQY
V gene: TRBV6-6
clone size: .

CDR3 protein: ASSPPSGRANTGELF
V gene: TRBV18
clone size: .

CDR3 protein: ASGLADGTADTGELF
V gene: TRBV12-5
clone size: .

CDR3 protein: ASSLDHWGGEQF
V gene: TRBV11-3
clone size: .

CDR3 protein: ASSLDSTDTQY
V gene: TRBV28
clone size: .

CDR3 protein: ASRGGHTGYGYT
V gene: TRBV6-5
clone size: .

CDR3 protein: AWSVRGINQPQH
V gene: TRBV30
clone size: .

CDR3 protein: ASREAGRYEQY
V gene: TRBV6-1
clone size: .

CDR3 protein: SASDRNRIGETQY
V gene: TRBV20-1
clone size: .

CDR3 protein: ASSQSGGARFDEQF
V gene: TRBV5-1
clone size: .

CDR3 protein: SVSPRAGGYT
V gene: TRBV29-1
clone size: .

CDR3 protein: ASSVDSDQPQH
V gene: TRBV9
clone size: once

CDR3 protein: ASSPNPGPRTSYNSPLH
V gene: TRBV13
clone size: .

CDR3 protein: AWDPARGAIHEQY
V gene: TRBV30
clone size: .

CDR3 protein: ASSYSVDGRVTQPQH
V gene: TRBV6-2/TRBV6-3
clone size: .

CDR3 protein: ASSPSGGRRYGYT
V gene: TRBV18
clone size: .

CDR3 protein: ASSRGTGSGGTQY
V gene: TRBV4-1
clone size: .

CDR3 protein: AWKDRAYGYT
V gene: TRBV30
clone size: few

CDR3 protein: AIRSTGGGYGYT
V gene: TRBV10-3
clone size: .

CDR3 protein: ASSRDSLYRGNTEAF
V gene: TRBV5-1
clone size: .

CDR3 protein: ATGLGQGFYGSPLH
V gene: TRBV7-9
clone size: .

CDR3 protein: ASSSVSGSYNEQF
V gene: TRBV7-2
clone size: .

CDR3 protein: ASSSGHINTEAF
V gene: TRBV27
clone size: .

CDR3 protein: ASSPGLAPSRETQY
V gene: TRBV18
clone size: .

CDR3 protein: ASSFQVGANVLT
V gene: TRBV7-8
clone size: .

CDR3 protein: ASSFPGVAILGYT
V gene: TRBV7-2
clone size: .

CDR3 protein: AIKDTPGTKNTGELF
V gene: TRBV10-3
clone size: .

CDR3 protein: ASSQGVTGYTEAF
V gene: TRBV7-2
clone size: .

CDR3 protein: ASSIVNQPQH
V gene: TRBV19
clone size: .

CDR3 protein: ASSLSSGPPGEQF
V gene: TRBV27
clone size: once

CDR3 protein: ASSQGRTVTYNEQF
V gene: TRBV3-1/TRBV3-2
clone size: once

CDR3 protein: ASSYGGGTGNTIY
V gene: TRBV6-5
clone size: .

CDR3 protein: ASSEGDYKRSYQPQH
V gene: TRBV6-1
clone size: .

CDR3 protein: ASSLDQARHEQY
V gene: TRBV7-2
clone size: .

CDR3 protein: ASSQGTLGNQPQH
V gene: TRBV3-1/TRBV3-2
clone size: .

CDR3 protein: ASADATGGPMGEKLF
V gene: TRBV28
clone size: .

CDR3 protein: ASRANMNTEAF
V gene: TRBV12-3/TRBV12-4
clone size: once

CDR3 protein: ARSFSSPTN
V gene: TRBV5-3
clone size: once

CDR3 protein: ASSSLDTGGNYGYT
V gene: TRBV27
clone size: .

CDR3 protein: ASSSGGQASLRANVLT
V gene: TRBV7-9
clone size: .

CDR3 protein: ASSLYPTGYNEQF
V gene: TRBV7-3
clone size: .